This TCR beta chain was profiled in a study of T cells in women clearing cervical HPV infection. Study summary: HLA type could not be excluded as a confounder.

The CDR3 sequence is 12 residues long. The germline V gene has CDR1 SEHNR and CDR2 FQNEAQ (reference sequence). V lost 1 base, J lost 6 bases, and 7 bases lay in between. Some clones are missing from TCRdb's copy, which holds only in-frame ones; the method was immunoSEQ multiplex PCR. The table for this sample gives roughly 48,000 clones. MY09/MY11 PCR detected cervical HPV DNA; dot-blot assigned genotypes. In the case of this clone: Sequencing ends 3 residues short of the CDR3 end; the germline J gene provides the rest.

The source material was blood buffy coat. This chain connects TRBV7-9 to TRBJ2-7, with D unclear. The TCR was taken from a woman between 18 and 70 years old with a cervical HPV16 infection that either progressed to CIN3+ or cleared (not recorded which). The CDR3 sequence is CASSLESGEQYF. The DNA read from the CDR3 is TGTGCCAGCAGCTTAGAATCAGGCGAG. The complete variable domain, with remaining parts taken from reference TRBV7-9 and TRBJ2-7, reads DTGVSQNPRHKITKRGQNVTFRCDPISEHNRLYWYRQTLGQGPEFLTYFQNEAQLEKSRLLSDRFSAERPKGSFSTLEIQRTEQGDSAMYLCASSLESGEQYFGPGTRLTVT.